This is a list of T cell receptor beta chains from one sample in a study of blood T cells in healthy people across ages. TCRdb redid the calling of the 5' RACE reads with MiXCR, one entry per CDR3 protein. The table lists approximately 1,000,000 distinct CDR3 sequences, less than 45% of them singletons. Sequencing was done on a sample of blood. These receptors came from a man aged 18 to 35 in good health. Both conserved end residues are part of each CDR3. A D gene is named only where the DNA matches it firmly. Part of the rows lack a size; the others show once, few, many or a class for expanded clones.

CDR3 DNA: TGTGCCACCCACAGGGTGAGCGAGCAGTACTTC
CDR3 protein: CATHRVSEQYF
V gene: TRBV28
J gene: TRBJ2-7
D gene: NA
clone size: few

CDR3 DNA: TGCGCCAGCAGTCCTAACCCTAGCGGGGGGACCACAGATACGCAGTATTTT
CDR3 protein: CASSPNPSGGTTDTQYF
V gene: TRBV5-1
J gene: TRBJ2-3
D gene: TRBD2
clone size: NA

CDR3 DNA: TGCGCCAGCAGCCCGCATTTGGGGAATCAGCCCCAGCATTTT
CDR3 protein: CASSPHLGNQPQHF
V gene: TRBV4-3
J gene: TRBJ1-5
D gene: NA
clone size: few

CDR3 DNA: TGTGCCACCAGCAGAGTAACCTCCTACAATGAGCAGTTCTTC
CDR3 protein: CATSRVTSYNEQFF
V gene: TRBV15
J gene: TRBJ2-1
D gene: NA
clone size: NA

CDR3 DNA: TGTGCCAGCAGCGCTCAGAACTACAATGAGCAGTTCTTC
CDR3 protein: CASSAQNYNEQFF
V gene: TRBV9
J gene: TRBJ2-1
D gene: NA
clone size: NA

CDR3 DNA: TGTGCCAGCAGTTCGGCGGGGGGGCCCAATGAGCAGTTCTTC
CDR3 protein: CASSSAGGPNEQFF
V gene: TRBV6-5
J gene: TRBJ2-1
D gene: TRBD2
clone size: NA

CDR3 DNA: TGTGCCAGCAGCGTAAGGGCAGGGAAAAGGGACACTGAAGCTTTCTTT
CDR3 protein: CASSVRAGKRDTEAFF
V gene: TRBV9
J gene: TRBJ1-1
D gene: NA
clone size: few

CDR3 DNA: TGTGCCAGCAGCGTAAGGCAAGGGGGAGAGACCCAGTACTTC
CDR3 protein: CASSVRQGGETQYF
V gene: TRBV9
J gene: TRBJ2-5
D gene: NA
clone size: many

CDR3 DNA: TGTGCCAGCAGCTCCCGGACAGGGAGTCCTACTGAAGCTTTCTTT
CDR3 protein: CASSSRTGSPTEAFF
V gene: TRBV7-2
J gene: TRBJ1-1
D gene: TRBD1
clone size: NA

CDR3 DNA: TGTGCCAGCAGCTTAGCCAGACAGATTTTAACCGGGGAGCTGTTTTTT
CDR3 protein: CASSLARQILTGELFF
V gene: TRBV7-2
J gene: TRBJ2-2
D gene: NA
clone size: NA